The 12 T cell receptor beta chains below come from one sample, sequenced in a study of cytomegalovirus exposure and HLA in healthy donors. The table came from immunoSEQ multiplex PCR; TCRdb's copy has only in-frame clones and leaves some out. Of about 57,000 clones in the sample, more than 85% are singletons; the top ten hold under 6.5%. Sequencing was performed on PBMCs. Every receptor here comes from a woman aged 18-29 years in good health and CMV-seronegative.

The gene calls are TRBV29-1 and TRBJ1-1, with 12 bases fitting TRBD1. V shed 7 bases, J shed 6 bases, and the junction held 15 bases outside the gene matches. This CDR3 has 16 amino acids. Per germline, CDR1 SQVTM and CDR2 ANQGSEA. Written as DNA, the CDR3 is TGCAGCGGAGAAATCCGGGACAGGGGGCCTATAGCTGAAGCTTTCTTT. Translated: CSGEIRDRGPIAEAFF.

CDR3 in amino acids: CASSHELTGQGYTF. CDR3 nucleotides: TGCGCCAGCAGCCATGAATTGACAGGGCAGGGCTACACCTTC. V usage is TRBV4-1 and J usage is TRBJ1-2, with 7 bases that match TRBD1. The CDR3 extends over 14 amino acids. Looked up from germline, CDR1 is MGHRA and CDR2 is YSYEKL. Trimming took 3 bases from V and 8 from J; bases not matched to a gene: 9.

The gene calls are TRBV20-1 and TRBJ2-3; TRBD2 matches 7 bases. CDR1 and CDR2 (germline): DFQATT, SNEGSKA (reference sequence). CDR3 size: 11 residues. Losses at the gene ends were 5 bases for V and 10 bases for J; bases not matched to a gene: 6. CDR3 residues: CSAWTRTSQYF. DNA for the CDR3: TGCAGTGCTTGGACTAGGACGTCGCAGTATTTT.

CDR3 sequence reads: CASSTRTAYEQYV. The CDR3, as DNA: TGTGCCAGCAGCACTCGGACAGCCTACGAGCAGTACGTC. J is TRBJ2-7 and V is TRBV5-4; D perhaps matches TRBD1 (6 bases). The V gene's germline CDR1 is SGHNT and CDR2 YYREEE (reference sequence). The CDR3 is 13 amino acids. V was cut by 4 bases and J by 2 bases, with 10 bases left in between.

The chain uses TRBV5-1 and TRBJ1-2, with a weak D call TRBD1 (6 bases). The CDR3 contains 12 residues. The V and J ends lost 0 bases and 12 bases respectively, with 12 bases between them. CDR1 and CDR2 from the germline V gene are SGHRS and YFSETQ. CDR3 sequence (DNA): TGCGCCAGCAGCTTGGCCGGGGGGGCAGACACCTTC. Protein sequence: CASSLAGGADTF.

The genes are TRBV5-1 and TRBJ1-1; no firm D call. Trimming cost V 4 bases and J 2 bases, with 12 bases left between them. The CDR3 runs to 14 residues. In germline, CDR1 is SGHRS, CDR2 YFSETQ. The CDR3 bases are TGCGCCAGCAGCGCGCGGACGGGAAACACTGAAGCTTTCTTT. Translated, it gives CASSARTGNTEAFF.

The V gene is TRBV7-2, the J gene TRBJ2-3, with TRBD2 identical over 7 bases. The CDR3 contains 19 residues. V lost 4 bases and J lost 5; bases outside the gene matches: 21. The germline CDR1 and CDR2 sequences are SGHTA and FQGNSA. The CDR3 DNA sequence: TGTGCCAGCAGCTCCCCAGAGGGGCTAGCGGCCCCGGGGAAAGATACGCAGTATTTT. Translation: CASSSPEGLAAPGKDTQYF. Looking up the rest from reference TRBV7-2 and TRBJ2-3 gives the full variable domain: GAGVSQSPSNKVTEKGKDVELRCDPISGHTALYWYRQSLGQGLEFLIYFQGNSAPDKSGLPSDRFSAERTGGSVSTLTIQRTQQEDSAVYLCASSSPEGLAAPGKDTQYFGPGTRLTVL.

This clone was observed a single time. This CDR3 reads CASSGTLRPYGQGGGKDTEAFF. The CDR3 DNA follows: TGCGCCAGCAGTGGGACTCTTCGCCCATACGGACAGGGCGGGGGTAAGGACACTGAAGCTTTCTTT. The J gene is TRBJ1-1, the V gene TRBV10-2; 8 bases match TRBD1. Germline CDR1 is WSHSY and CDR2 is SAAADI. After removal of 4 bases from V and 3 bases from J, the junction contained 28 bases not matched to a gene. The CDR3 length is 22 residues.

The chain uses TRBV7-9 and TRBJ1-6; no reliable D call. Trimming took 2 bases from V and 7 from J, leaving 9 bases between them. Germline values: CDR1 SEHNR, CDR2 FQNEAQ (reference sequence). The CDR3 covers 14 residues. The DNA for the CDR3 is TGTGCCAGCAGCTTATCCGGTCGAAATTCACCCCTCCACTTT. Its protein is CASSLSGRNSPLHF.

The chain is built from TRBV9 and TRBJ1-2; D gene uncertain. Per germline, CDR1 SGDLS and CDR2 YYNGEE. Trimming removed 1 base from V and 11 bases from J, with 9 bases in between. The CDR3 covers 11 residues. The CDR3 region has the DNA TGTGCCAGCAGCGTATTCTCCAGATACACCTTC. It specifies CASSVFSRYTF.

The chain couples TRBV6-1 to TRBJ1-2; TRBD1 is a possible D gene (6 bases). The CDR3 totals 12 residues. The germline CDR1 and CDR2 sequences are MNHNS and SASEGT. The V end was cut by 7 bases, the J end by 2 bases, with 8 bases between. The CDR3 DNA reads as TGTGCCAGCAAGGACAGAAACTATGGCTACACCTTC. It specifies CASKDRNYGYTF.

This sequence joins TRBV4-3 and TRBJ2-1, with 7 bases aligning to TRBD1. Germline V gives CDR1 LGHNA, CDR2 YSLEER. V lost 5 bases and J lost 3; bases outside the gene matches: 7. The CDR3 spans 15 residues. The CDR3 protein is CASSSGQENYNEQFF. The CDR3 DNA reads TGCGCCAGCAGCTCAGGACAGGAAAACTACAATGAGCAGTTCTTC.